This TCR beta chain emerged from a study of CD8+ T cells in alopecia areata. Treatment defined: oral pan-JAK inhibitor, 5-10 mg twice daily. This CDR3 is 16 amino acids long. J gave up 3 bases and V 3 bases, and 4 bases lay outside the gene matches. Per germline, CDR1 LGHNA and CDR2 YNFKEQ. RNA extraction was followed by reverse transcription into cDNA, which acted as the sequencing template. Measured with immunoSEQ multiplex PCR; TCRdb has only the in-frame clones, and not every one. The sample yields 110,000 or so clones, around 54% seen once. This clone turned up a few times. This sequence joins TRBV4-2 and TRBJ2-4; TRBD1 agrees at 11 bases. This clonotype originated in a human donor with alopecia areata. The source was CD4+ T cells sorted from blood, collected at week 24, from a patient treated with tofacitinib. The CDR3 sequence: CASSQAGQGDKNIQYF. The CDR3 DNA is TGTGCCAGCAGCCAGGCGGGACAGGGGGACAAAAACATTCAGTACTTC.